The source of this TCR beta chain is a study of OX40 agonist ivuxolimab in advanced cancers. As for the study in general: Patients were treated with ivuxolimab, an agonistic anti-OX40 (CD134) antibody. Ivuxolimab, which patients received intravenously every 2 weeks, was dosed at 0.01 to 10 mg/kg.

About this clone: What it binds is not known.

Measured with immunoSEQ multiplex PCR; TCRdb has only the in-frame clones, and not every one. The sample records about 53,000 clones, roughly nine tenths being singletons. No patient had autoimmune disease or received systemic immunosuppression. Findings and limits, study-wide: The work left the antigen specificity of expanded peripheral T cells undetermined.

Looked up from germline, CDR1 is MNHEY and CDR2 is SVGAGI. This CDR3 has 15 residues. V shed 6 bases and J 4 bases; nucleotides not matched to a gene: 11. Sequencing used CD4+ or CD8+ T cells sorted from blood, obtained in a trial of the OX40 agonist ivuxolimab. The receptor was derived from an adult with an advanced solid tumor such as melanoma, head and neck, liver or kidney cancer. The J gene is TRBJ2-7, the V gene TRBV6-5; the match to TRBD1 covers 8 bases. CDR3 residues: CASSSPDREPYEQYF. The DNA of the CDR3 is TGTGCCAGCAGCTCCCCGGACAGGGAGCCTTACGAGCAGTACTTC.